One sample yielded the 19 T cell receptor beta chains listed below, sequenced in a study of CD8+CD57+ T cells in acquired aplastic anemia. Patients chosen for sequencing had shown CD8+CD57+ cell expansion by flow cytometry. Genomic DNA served as template for TCR beta VDJ and CDR3 profiling. TCRdb analysed the reads with MiXCR anew, one entry per CDR3 protein. The table lists about 180,000 distinct CDR3 sequences, roughly 65% of them singletons. The sample taken for sequencing was sorted CD4+, CD8+, or CD8+CD57+ T cells (not recorded which) from PBMCs. These receptors originate from a human donor with aplastic anemia.

The chain combines TRBV5-1 with TRBJ2-7; 9 nucleotides line up with TRBD1. V gave up 8 bases and J gave up 5 bases; unmatched junction bases: 8. The CDR3 loop spans 13 amino acids. Germline lookup yields CDR1 SGHRS and CDR2 YFSETQ. This CDR3 is CASNWDRADEQYF. The CDR3 DNA sequence: TGCGCCAGTAACTGGGACAGGGCCGACGAGCAGTACTTC.

This rearrangement joins TRBV14 to TRBJ2-7, with D possibly being TRBD2 (5 bases). The CDR3 totals 12 residues. Germline-derived CDR1 and CDR2 are SGHDN and FVKESK. With 2 bases removed from V and 7 bases from J, the gap between germline ends came to 9 bases. The CDR3 sequence is CASSQLKREQYF. CDR3 nucleotides: TGTGCCAGCAGCCAATTGAAGCGGGAGCAGTACTTC.

The CDR3 DNA reads TGCGCCAGCAGCCAGACCGGGACAGGGCGCGAGCAGTACTTC. It codes for CASSQTGTGREQYF. The V call is TRBV5-1, the J call TRBJ2-7; 9 bases match TRBD1. V lost 4 bases, J lost 6 bases, and 8 bases stayed unmatched. The CDR3 length is 14 residues. Germline V gene lookup returns CDR1 SGHRS and CDR2 YFSETQ.

The chain has TRBV12-3 or TRBV12-4 and TRBJ2-5; D is unresolved. This CDR3 has 14 residues. Trimming took 1 base from V and 1 from J, leaving 7 bases between them. CDR3 region: CASSLDTTQETQYF. The CDR3 nucleotides are TGTGCCAGCAGTTTAGACACGACCCAAGAGACCCAGTACTTC.

The rearrangement joins TRBV24-1 to TRBJ2-2, with a tentative D call TRBD1 (5 bases). V lost 5 bases to trimming and J lost 5 bases, with 11 bases between them. Germline loops: CDR1 KGHDR, CDR2 SFDVKD. The CDR3 runs to 14 residues. This CDR3 is CATSGGAGTGELFF. The CDR3 bases are TGTGCCACCAGTGGTGGGGCCGGGACCGGGGAGCTGTTTTTT.

The rearrangement joins TRBV25-1 to TRBJ1-6; D might be TRBD1 (5 bases). This CDR3 contains 13 residues. CDR1 and CDR2 (germline): MGHDK, SYGVNS. V lost 2 bases and J 9 bases, leaving 8 bases between the germline ends. CDR3 DNA: TGTGCCAGCAGTGAAGGGGCCTTTTCACCCCTCCACTTT. Encoded protein: CASSEGAFSPLHF.

This clonotype turned up a few times. The chain is built from TRBV2 and TRBJ1-4; D is ambiguous. Between the trimmed V and J ends, which lost 4 bases and 5 bases, there was a span of 11 bases. This CDR3 spans 14 amino acids. Per germline, CDR1 SNHLY and CDR2 FYNNEI. The CDR3 spells CASSVTAQNEKLFF. CDR3 nucleotides: TGTGCCAGCAGTGTGACGGCCCAGAATGAAAAACTGTTTTTT. The variable domain in full, completed from reference TRBV2 and TRBJ1-4, reads EPEVTQTPSHQVTQMGQEVILRCVPISNHLYFYWYRQILGQKVEFLVSFYNNEISEKSEIFDDQFSVERPDGSNFTLKIRSTKLEDSAMYFCASSVTAQNEKLFFGSGTQLSVL.

The chain couples TRBV19 to TRBJ1-5; weak D call: TRBD1 (6 bases). From germline, CDR1 is LNHDA and CDR2 SQIVND (reference sequence). This CDR3 comprises 14 residues. V was shortened by 1 base and J by 4 bases, with 8 bases between the two germline ends. CDR3 sequence: CASSIGTANQPQHF. The CDR3, as DNA: TGTGCCAGTAGTATAGGGACAGCTAATCAGCCCCAGCATTTT.

This clonotype was picked up a small number of times. V is TRBV7-6 and J is TRBJ2-1; perhaps D is TRBD1 or TRBD2 (5 bases each). Germline V gives CDR1 SGHVS, CDR2 FNYEAQ. The CDR3 is 17 amino acids. V was pared by 1 base and J by 12 bases, with 25 bases between. In nucleotides, the CDR3 is TGTGCCAGCAGCTTAGGGCCCCCGGGACGGGTACTTCTAGGGCAGTTCTTC. It specifies CASSLGPPGRVLLGQFF.

In this sample, this clonotype turned up a few times. The chain links TRBV6-6 to TRBJ1-2, with 7 bases identical to TRBD1. The ends lost 4 bases at V and 8 bases at J; junction bases unmatched: 10. Germline assignment: CDR1 MNHNY and CDR2 SVGAGI (reference sequence). The CDR3 has 14 amino acids. This chain's CDR3 is CASSSDRELLGYTF. CDR3 in DNA: TGTGCCAGCAGTTCCGACAGGGAACTATTGGGCTACACCTTC.

This clonotype was seen repeatedly, ten times or more. The J gene is TRBJ1-1, the V gene TRBV20-1; D gene unclear. CDR3 length: 13 amino acids. CDR1 and CDR2 (germline): DFQATT, SNEGSKA (reference sequence). Trimming left V 0 bases short and J 5 bases short, with 10 bases between. The CDR3 DNA follows: TGCAGTGCTAGAGATAAACGGGAAACTGAAGCTTTCTTT. Translation: CSARDKRETEAFF.

This clonotype appeared a single time. The chain links TRBV14 to TRBJ2-6; 7 bases are shared with TRBD1. Trimming took 1 base from V and 13 from J; bases not matched to a gene: 13. Germline values: CDR1 SGHDN, CDR2 FVKESK. This CDR3 spans 16 amino acids. The CDR3 DNA sequence: TGTGCCAGCAGCCAAGCCAGGACAGGTCCCTTGCAGGTCCTGACTTTC. It yields the protein CASSQARTGPLQVLTF.

This chain uses TRBV27 with TRBJ1-6; D is perhaps TRBD1 (6 bases). Trimming cost V 3 bases and J 13 bases, with 16 bases left between them. From germline, CDR1 is MNHEY and CDR2 SMNVEV (reference sequence). The CDR3 is 14 amino acids. The CDR3 loop reads CASSFLGAEGPLHF. Here the CDR3 DNA reads TGTGCCAGCAGTTTCCTGGGGGCTGAGGGGCCCCTCCACTTT.

This chain joins TRBV12-3 or TRBV12-4 and TRBJ1-1; perhaps TRBD1 as D (5 bases). The length of the CDR3 is 14 residues. The V end lost 5 bases, the J end lost 1 base, and 11 bases lay between the germline ends. The CDR3 DNA reads as TGTGCCAGCAGTGGGGGGACCAGGAACACTGAAGCTTTCTTT. It specifies CASSGGTRNTEAFF.

The chain employs TRBV25-1 and TRBJ2-7, with 7 bases lining up with TRBD2. CDR1 is MGHDK, CDR2 SYGVNS, per germline. V shed 8 bases and J 4 bases; nucleotides not matched to a gene: 17. The CDR3 extends over 16 amino acids. CDR3 nucleotide sequence: TGTGCCAGCTCCAGCTTGGGGACGGGGAGGGGATACGAGCAGTACTTC. Translation gives CASSSLGTGRGYEQYF.

This chain joins TRBV7-6 and TRBJ2-7; the match to TRBD2 covers 8 bases. Germline values: CDR1 SGHVS, CDR2 FNYEAQ. J was trimmed by 0 bases and V by 1 base; bases with no gene match: 8. CDR3 length: 17 residues. The CDR3 DNA follows: TGTGCCAGCAGCTTAGGGGTACTAGCGGTCACCTCCTACGAGCAGTACTTC. Translated, it gives CASSLGVLAVTSYEQYF. Full variable domain (remainder filled in from reference TRBV7-6 and TRBJ2-7): GAGVSQSPRYKVTKRGQDVALRCDPISGHVSLYWYRQALGQGPEFLTYFNYEAQQDKSGLPNDRFSAERPEGSISTLTIQRTEQRDSAMYRCASSLGVLAVTSYEQYFGPGTRLTVT.

This chain links TRBV2 with TRBJ2-5; D may be TRBD2 (5 bases). CDR1 and CDR2 from the germline V gene are SNHLY and FYNNEI. V lost 8 bases, J lost 1 base, and 17 bases lay in between. The CDR3 contains 15 residues. This CDR3 is CASGNNPGFQETQYF. The CDR3 region has the DNA TGTGCCAGCGGGAATAACCCGGGGTTCCAAGAGACCCAGTACTTC.

The chain recombines TRBV10-1 with TRBJ1-3; perhaps TRBD1 as D (5 bases). Deletions cut 7 bases from V and 0 bases from J, with 16 bases between. CDR1 and CDR2 from the germline V gene are WNHNN and SYGVQD (reference sequence). The CDR3 has 16 amino acids. In nucleotides, the CDR3 is TGCGCCAGCAAGGGGAAACAGAAGAACTCTGGAAACACCATATATTTT. Encoded protein: CASKGKQKNSGNTIYF.

This clonotype was counted between two and nine times. Possible read error: a much larger clone is one base away. This sequence joins TRBV12-3 or TRBV12-4 and TRBJ1-2; D is undetermined. V was cut by 3 bases and J by 3 bases, with 5 bases left in between. The length of the CDR3 is 12 residues. This CDR3 is CASSFGDYGYTF. The CDR3 nucleotides read TGTGCCAGCAGTTTCGGTGACTATGGCTACACCTTC.